The 30 T cell receptor beta chains reported below all come from one sample, sequenced in a study of blood T cell repertoires in COVID-19. Only in-frame clones appear in the TCRdb table, and some are missing; sequencing was by immunoSEQ multiplex PCR. The sample shows approximately 350,000 clones, about 88% of them seen only once. The specimen sequenced was peripheral blood. These receptors were taken from a woman between 65 and 79 years old with COVID-19, enrolled during active disease.

The genes are TRBV14 and TRBJ2-7; D is undetermined. The length of the CDR3 is 12 residues. V lost 4 bases and J lost 3, with 7 bases in between. CDR1 SGHDN and CDR2 FVKESK come from the germline V gene. The CDR3 loop reads CASSLAGYEQYF. CDR3 sequence (DNA): TGTGCCAGCAGCCTCGCCGGCTACGAGCAGTACTTC.

This clone is a singleton in its sample. The rearrangement joins TRBV2 to TRBJ2-1, with 7 bases identical to TRBD1. V trimming: 6 bases; J trimming: 7 bases; junction bases outside the gene matches: 6. Germline CDR1 reads SNHLY; CDR2 reads FYNNEI. The CDR3 length is 13 residues. CDR3 bases: TGTGCCAGCAGCGATGACAGGGCTAATGAGCAGTTCTTC. It codes for CASSDDRANEQFF.

The genes are TRBV6-5 and TRBJ2-7; no clear D. V shed 1 base and J shed 0 bases, with 7 bases lying between them. Germline CDR1 reads MNHEY; CDR2 reads SVGAGI. This CDR3 comprises 14 residues. CDR3 loop: CASSYWPGSYEQYF. The DNA of the CDR3 is TGTGCCAGCAGTTACTGGCCGGGCTCCTACGAGCAGTACTTC.

The rearrangement joins TRBV19 to TRBJ1-2; no clear D. V was pared by 5 bases and J by 8 bases, with 15 bases between. From germline, CDR1 is LNHDA and CDR2 SQIVND (reference sequence). The CDR3 covers 13 residues. The CDR3 region is CASSPLLREGYTF. The CDR3 DNA follows: TGTGCCAGTAGTCCCCTCTTGAGGGAAGGCTACACCTTC.

J is TRBJ1-1 and V is TRBV6-6; D possibly corresponds to TRBD1 (5 bases). This CDR3 contains 14 residues. Germline V gene lookup returns CDR1 MNHNY and CDR2 SVGAGI (reference sequence). The V end was cut by 7 bases, the J end by 1 base, with 13 bases between. This chain's CDR3 is CASTFRVGNTEAFF. The CDR3 DNA sequence: TGTGCCAGCACCTTCAGGGTGGGGAACACTGAAGCTTTCTTT.

V is TRBV4-2 and J is TRBJ1-2; no clear D. CDR3 length: 16 amino acids. Between the trimmed V and J ends, which lost 0 bases and 8 bases, there was a span of 19 bases. Germline V gene sequence: CDR1 LGHNA, CDR2 YNFKEQ. The CDR3, as DNA: TGTGCCAGCAGCCAAGATCTATGGACTGCCGTTCGGGGCTACACCTTC. This translates into CASSQDLWTAVRGYTF.

The chain links TRBV2 to TRBJ2-7, with D maybe TRBD2 (5 bases). Trimming removed 7 bases from V and 0 bases from J, with 13 bases in between. Germline assignment: CDR1 SNHLY and CDR2 FYNNEI. CDR3 length equals 14 residues. The CDR3 is CASKAQRSSYEQYF. Here the CDR3 DNA reads TGTGCCAGCAAAGCCCAGCGGAGCTCCTACGAGCAGTACTTC. Combining the CDR3 with reference TRBV2 and TRBJ2-7 gives the whole variable domain EPEVTQTPSHQVTQMGQEVILRCVPISNHLYFYWYRQILGQKVEFLVSFYNNEISEKSEIFDDQFSVERPDGSNFTLKIRSTKLEDSAMYFCASKAQRSSYEQYFGPGTRLTVT.

The chain combines TRBV4-1 with TRBJ1-1; 7 bases are a match to TRBD1. The CDR3 has 14 amino acids. Trimming cost V 6 bases and J 4 bases; bases outside gene matches: 8. Germline loops: CDR1 MGHRA, CDR2 YSYEKL. In DNA, the CDR3 is TGCGCCAGCAGGTCACCGGGACAGAGCACTGAAGCTTTCTTT. It encodes CASRSPGQSTEAFF.

V and J are TRBV7-9 and TRBJ1-1; no firm D call. The ends were cut back, 3 bases at V and 0 bases at J, with 11 bases in the middle. The CDR3 contains 15 residues. CDR1 is SEHNR and CDR2 is FQNEAQ in the germline V gene (reference sequence). The CDR3 loop reads CASSFLDSLNTEAFF. The CDR3 DNA is TGTGCCAGCAGCTTTCTGGACTCCTTGAACACTGAAGCTTTCTTT.

This clone has only one observation. V gene TRBV27 combines with J gene TRBJ1-4, with D maybe TRBD1 (6 bases). Germline-derived CDR1 and CDR2 are MNHEY and SMNVEV (reference sequence). The CDR3 spans 14 residues. V was clipped by 4 bases and J by 7 bases, with 13 bases between them. CDR3 protein: CASSSRGGGEKLFF. Written as DNA, the CDR3 is TGTGCCAGCAGTTCCCGCGGGGGCGGTGAAAAACTGTTTTTT. Filled out from reference TRBV27 and TRBJ1-4, the complete variable domain reads EAQVTQNPRYLITVTGKKLTVTCSQNMNHEYMSWYRQDPGLGLRQIYYSMNVEVTDKGDVPEGYKVSRKEKRNFPLILESPSPNQTSLYFCASSSRGGGEKLFFGSGTQLSVL.

This chain connects TRBV5-5 to TRBJ1-1; no reliable D call. CDR1 and CDR2 (germline): SGHKS, YYEKEE (reference sequence). CDR3 size: 12 residues. Trimming removed 0 bases from V and 7 bases from J, with 7 bases in between. The DNA for the CDR3 is TGTGCCAGCAGCTTGGAGGAGAATGAAGCTTTCTTT. Amino acids: CASSLEENEAFF. The whole variable domain, filled in from reference TRBV5-5 and TRBJ1-1, reads DAGVTQSPTHLIKTRGQQVTLRCSPISGHKSVSWYQQVLGQGPQFIFQYYEKEERGRGNFPDRFSARQFPNYSSELNVNALLLGDSALYLCASSLEENEAFFGQGTRLTVV.

This chain joins TRBV9 and TRBJ2-5; no definite D call. The CDR3 runs 14 residues. Germline V gene lookup returns CDR1 SGDLS and CDR2 YYNGEE. V lost 0 bases and J 1 base, leaving 7 bases between the germline ends. The CDR3 nucleotides read TGTGCCAGCAGCGTAGAAGGCGGCCAAGAGACCCAGTACTTC. Translation gives CASSVEGGQETQYF.

This clone has a handful of counts. The rearrangement links TRBV24-1 to TRBJ2-1; a weak D match, TRBD1 (5 bases). Germline CDR1 and CDR2: KGHDR and SFDVKD. The CDR3 runs 14 residues. V dropped 4 bases and J dropped 7 bases, with 13 bases sitting between them. CDR3 residues: CATSDARARNEQFF. The CDR3 bases are TGTGCCACCAGTGACGCCAGGGCCCGTAATGAGCAGTTCTTC.

The chain is built from TRBV30 and TRBJ1-2; no clear D gene. The CDR3 runs 16 residues. V was clipped by 1 base and J by 3 bases, with 18 bases between them. CDR1 GTSNPN and CDR2 SVGIG come from the germline V gene (reference sequence). The DNA for the CDR3 is TGTGCCTGGAGTGACCCGGGTCAGCCAACTTACTATGGCTACACCTTC. Protein product: CAWSDPGQPTYYGYTF. The variable domain in full, completed from reference TRBV30 and TRBJ1-2, reads SQTIHQWPATLVQPVGSPLSLECTVEGTSNPNLYWYRQAAGRGLQLLFYSVGIGQISSEVPQNLSASRPQDRQFILSSKKLLLSDSGFYLCAWSDPGQPTYYGYTFGSGTRLTVV.

This clone was recorded only once. The chain joins TRBV10-1 to TRBJ1-1; no clear D gene. CDR3 length equals 14 residues. Trimming cost V 0 bases and J 10 bases, with 15 bases left between them. The germline V gene has CDR1 WNHNN and CDR2 SYGVQD (reference sequence). This CDR3 reads CASSESLGGGRAFF. The CDR3 coding sequence is TGCGCCAGCAGTGAGTCGCTCGGAGGAGGGAGAGCTTTCTTT.

The V gene is TRBV27, the J gene TRBJ2-7; 8 bases agree with TRBD1. Germline trimming cut 3 bases from V and 5 bases from J; bases unmatched to any gene: 6. This CDR3 has 14 residues. Germline V lookup: CDR1 MNHEY, CDR2 SMNVEV (reference sequence). The CDR3 DNA is TGTGCCAGCAGTTTGGCCAGGGGGCCGAACGAGCAGTACTTC. Encoded protein: CASSLARGPNEQYF.

J is TRBJ2-1 and V is TRBV5-6; 7 bases map to TRBD2. This CDR3 contains 15 residues. Germline V gives CDR1 SGHDT, CDR2 YYEEEE. V shed 2 bases and J 4 bases; nucleotides not matched to a gene: 6. The CDR3 is CASSLAGNIYNEQFF. The CDR3 DNA reads TGTGCCAGCAGCTTAGCGGGGAACATTTACAATGAGCAGTTCTTC.

The chain combines TRBV6-2 or TRBV6-3 with TRBJ2-7, with D unclear. Germline CDR1 reads MNHEY; CDR2 reads SVGEGT. CDR3 length: 12 amino acids. Trimming took off 2 bases at V and 7 bases at J, with 9 bases between the two ends. The CDR3 loop reads CASSYPLAEQYF. The CDR3 nucleotides read TGTGCCAGCAGTTACCCCCTTGCGGAGCAGTACTTC.

CDR3: CASSKSFGYQPQHF. The DNA of the CDR3 is TGTGCCAGTAGTAAGTCCTTCGGGTATCAGCCCCAGCATTTT. The J gene is TRBJ1-5, the V gene TRBV19; D uncertain. The germline V gene encodes CDR1 LNHDA and CDR2 SQIVND (reference sequence). The CDR3 loop spans 14 amino acids. The V end was cut by 4 bases, the J end by 5 bases, with 12 bases between.

The V call is TRBV2, the J call TRBJ1-5; 7 bases map to TRBD1. Germline CDR1 and CDR2: SNHLY and FYNNEI. This CDR3 spans 17 amino acids. Unmatched junction bases numbered 11, after V lost 6 bases and J lost 0 bases. The DNA of the CDR3 is TGTGCCAGCAGGGACAGGATGTATTTGGATAGCAATCAGCCCCAGCATTTT. Translating it yields CASRDRMYLDSNQPQHF.

The rearrangement links TRBV19 to TRBJ1-1, with D unclear. Germline V CDR1 and CDR2: LNHDA, SQIVND (reference sequence). V was pared by 1 base and J by 1 base, with 16 bases between. The CDR3 extends over 17 amino acids. The CDR3 here is CASSIALRRTSNTEAFF. CDR3 nucleotides: TGTGCCAGTAGTATAGCTCTGCGACGGACTTCGAACACTGAAGCTTTCTTT.

V gene TRBV19 combines with J gene TRBJ1-1; 8 nucleotides align to TRBD1. The V segment lost 7 bases and the J segment 4 bases; nucleotides outside the gene matches: 8. CDR3 size: 14 residues. Germline loops: CDR1 LNHDA, CDR2 SQIVND (reference sequence). CDR3 nucleotides: TGTGCCAGTATTAGGACAGGGTCGAGCACTGAAGCTTTCTTT. This sequence encodes CASIRTGSSTEAFF.

V gene TRBV5-1 combines with J gene TRBJ2-1, with 7 bases fitting TRBD2. Germline trimming cut 4 bases from V and 6 bases from J; bases unmatched to any gene: 13. CDR1 SGHRS and CDR2 YFSETQ come from the germline V gene. The CDR3 contains 16 residues. CDR3 in amino acids: CASSRGGLVAPNEQFF. The CDR3 bases are TGCGCCAGCAGCCGGGGAGGGCTAGTGGCCCCCAATGAGCAGTTCTTC.

The genes are TRBV7-9 and TRBJ2-1; 9 nucleotides align to TRBD2. Germline V lookup: CDR1 SEHNR, CDR2 FQNEAQ (reference sequence). This CDR3 comprises 15 residues. The J segment lost 9 bases and the V segment lost 0 bases, leaving 6 bases of the junction unmatched. Here the CDR3 reads CASSLAYSSGVEQFF. The CDR3 DNA reads TGTGCCAGCAGCTTAGCATATTCTAGCGGGGTTGAGCAGTTCTTC.

V is TRBV6-6 and J is TRBJ1-3; 7 bases align to TRBD1. This CDR3 spans 15 amino acids. Trimming removed 4 bases from V and 4 bases from J; junction bases left unmatched: 7. The germline CDR1 and CDR2 sequences are MNHNY and SVGAGI (reference sequence). CDR3 loop: CASSSMTGSGNTIYF. CDR3 DNA sequence: TGTGCCAGCAGTTCGATGACAGGGTCGGGAAACACCATATATTTT.

The chain has TRBV3-1 (or the pseudogene TRBV3-2) and TRBJ2-7, with TRBD2 matching over 9 bases. With V trimmed by 2 bases and J by 1 base, 3 bases remained unmatched. The CDR3 consists of 15 residues. Germline V gene lookup returns CDR1 LGHDT and CDR2 YNNKEL (reference sequence). CDR3 residues: CASSQLAGRSYEQYF. The CDR3 nucleotides read TGTGCCAGCAGCCAACTAGCGGGGAGGTCCTACGAGCAGTACTTC.

V is TRBV7-9 and J is TRBJ2-1, with TRBD2 as a possible D gene (5 bases). Looked up from germline, CDR1 is SEHNR and CDR2 is FQNEAQ (reference sequence). V shed 4 bases and J shed 0 bases, with 13 bases lying between them. CDR3 length: 16 residues. CDR3 sequence reads: CASSSGFGISYNEQFF. CDR3 sequence (DNA): TGTGCCAGCAGCTCCGGATTCGGGATCTCCTACAATGAGCAGTTCTTC.

V usage is TRBV30 and J usage is TRBJ2-3, with TRBD2 matching over 8 bases. This CDR3 has 14 amino acids. Looked up from germline, CDR1 is GTSNPN and CDR2 is SVGIG (reference sequence). V lost 0 bases, J lost 6 bases, and 5 bases stayed unmatched. In nucleotides, the CDR3 is TGTGCCTGGAGTGTAGGCGGGGGGAAGGATACGCAGTATTTT. It translates to CAWSVGGGKDTQYF.

The chain joins TRBV5-1 to TRBJ1-3; D is possibly TRBD1 (6 bases). Germline values: CDR1 SGHRS, CDR2 YFSETQ. CDR3 length equals 15 residues. The V and J ends lost 0 bases and 0 bases respectively, with 7 bases between them. CDR3 DNA sequence: TGCGCCAGCAGCTTGGGGACAGACTCTGGAAACACCATATATTTT. Its protein product is CASSLGTDSGNTIYF.

V and J are TRBV7-2 and TRBJ1-2, with TRBD1 identical over 8 bases. Germline assignment: CDR1 SGHTA and CDR2 FQGNSA. Trimming cost V 1 base and J 2 bases; bases outside gene matches: 6. The CDR3 extends over 16 amino acids. The CDR3 reads CASSLGGTGGNYGYTF. CDR3 nucleotide sequence: TGTGCCAGCAGCTTAGGAGGAACAGGGGGGAACTATGGCTACACCTTC.